This TCR beta chain was found in a study of CD8 T cells in acute hepatitis C reinfection. V was clipped by 2 bases and J by 1 base, with 11 bases between them. The CDR3 covers 15 residues. The V gene's germline CDR1 is PRHDT and CDR2 FYEKMQ (reference sequence). The repertoire was sequenced with immunoSEQ multiplex PCR; TCRdb's copy has only in-frame clones and lacks some. Altogether tens of thousands of clones are present, around nine tenths being singletons, with the ten largest covering roughly 0.51%. The time point: naive CD8 control sorted from an acute-time-point sample. The specimen sequenced was naive CD8+ T cells from PBMCs. The TCR sequence derives from a man aged 25 to 40 with chronic hepatitis C. This chain uses TRBV13 with TRBJ2-5, with a weak D call TRBD2 (7 bases). CDR3 sequence reads: CASSLRGGAQETQYF. CDR3 bases: TGTGCCAGCAGCTTAAGAGGGGGGGCCCAAGAGACCCAGTACTTC.